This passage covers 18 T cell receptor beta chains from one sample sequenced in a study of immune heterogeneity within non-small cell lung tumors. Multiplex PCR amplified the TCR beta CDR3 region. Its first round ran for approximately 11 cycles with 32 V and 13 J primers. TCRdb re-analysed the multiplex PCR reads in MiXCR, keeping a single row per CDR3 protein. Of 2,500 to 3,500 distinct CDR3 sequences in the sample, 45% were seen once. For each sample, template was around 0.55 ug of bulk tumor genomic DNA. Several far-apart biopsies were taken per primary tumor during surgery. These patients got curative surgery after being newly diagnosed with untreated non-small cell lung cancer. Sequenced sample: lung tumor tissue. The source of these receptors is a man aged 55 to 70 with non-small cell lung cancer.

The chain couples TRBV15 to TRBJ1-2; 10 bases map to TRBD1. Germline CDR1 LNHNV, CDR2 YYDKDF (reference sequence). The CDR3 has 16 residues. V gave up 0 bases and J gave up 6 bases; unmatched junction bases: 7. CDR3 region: CATSRDLIGTGDGYTF. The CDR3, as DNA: TGTGCCACCAGCAGAGATCTCATAGGGACAGGGGATGGCTACACCTTC.

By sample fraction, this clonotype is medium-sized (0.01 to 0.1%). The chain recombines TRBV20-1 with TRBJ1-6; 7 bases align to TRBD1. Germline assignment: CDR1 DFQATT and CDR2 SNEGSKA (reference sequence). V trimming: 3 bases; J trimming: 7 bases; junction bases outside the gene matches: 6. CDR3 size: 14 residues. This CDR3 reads CSASPGTANSPLHF. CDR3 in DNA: TGCAGTGCTAGTCCCGGGACAGCGAATTCACCCCTCCACTTT.

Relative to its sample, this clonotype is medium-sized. The CDR3 reads CSAWEGTPGTEAFF. CDR3 nucleotide sequence: TGCAGTGCTTGGGAGGGGACACCCGGTACTGAAGCTTTCTTT. The chain combines TRBV20-1 with TRBJ1-1; D may be TRBD1 (6 bases). The CDR3 consists of 14 residues. The ends were cut back, 5 bases at V and 5 bases at J, with 18 bases in the middle. CDR1 and CDR2 (germline): DFQATT, SNEGSKA (reference sequence).

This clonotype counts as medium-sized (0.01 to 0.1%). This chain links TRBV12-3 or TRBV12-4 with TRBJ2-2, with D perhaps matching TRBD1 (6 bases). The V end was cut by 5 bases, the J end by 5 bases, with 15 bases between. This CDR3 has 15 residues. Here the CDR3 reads CASSPTGSGTGELFF. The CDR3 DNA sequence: TGTGCCAGCAGTCCTACAGGGTCGGGGACCGGGGAGCTGTTTTTT.

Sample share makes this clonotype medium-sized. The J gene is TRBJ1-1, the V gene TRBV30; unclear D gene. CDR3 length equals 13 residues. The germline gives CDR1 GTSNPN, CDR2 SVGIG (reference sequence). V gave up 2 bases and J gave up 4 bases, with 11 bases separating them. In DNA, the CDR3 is TGTGCCTGGAGTTTCAAGGGTGGCACTGAAGCTTTCTTT. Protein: CAWSFKGGTEAFF.

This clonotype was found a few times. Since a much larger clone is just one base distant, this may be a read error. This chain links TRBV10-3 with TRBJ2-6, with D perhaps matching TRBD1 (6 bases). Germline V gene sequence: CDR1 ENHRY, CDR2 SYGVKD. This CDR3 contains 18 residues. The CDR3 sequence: CATQGGQGFRSVANVLTF. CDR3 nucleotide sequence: TGTGCCACCCAAGGGGGTCAGGGGTTTCGCTCTGTGGCCAACGTCCTGACTTTC.

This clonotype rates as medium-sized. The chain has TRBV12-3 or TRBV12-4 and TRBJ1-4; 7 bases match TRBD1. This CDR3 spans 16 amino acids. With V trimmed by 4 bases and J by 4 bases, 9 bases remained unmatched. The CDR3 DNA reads TGTGCCAGCAGTTCGCAAAGGGGGCGCGGTAATGAAAAACTGTTTTTT. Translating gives CASSSQRGRGNEKLFF.

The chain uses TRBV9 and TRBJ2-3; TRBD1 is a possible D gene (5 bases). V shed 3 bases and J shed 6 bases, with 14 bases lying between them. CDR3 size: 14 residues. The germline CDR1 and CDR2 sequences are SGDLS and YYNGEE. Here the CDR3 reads CASSAYWGADTQYF. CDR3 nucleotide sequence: TGTGCCAGCAGCGCCTATTGGGGCGCGGATACGCAGTATTTT.

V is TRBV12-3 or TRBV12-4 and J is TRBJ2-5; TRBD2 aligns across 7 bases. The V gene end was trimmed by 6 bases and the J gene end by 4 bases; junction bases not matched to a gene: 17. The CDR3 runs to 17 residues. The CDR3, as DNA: TGTGCCAGCAGCCAGAATCCCTCGGGAGGAGATTTAGAGACCCAGTACTTC. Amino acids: CASSQNPSGGDLETQYF.

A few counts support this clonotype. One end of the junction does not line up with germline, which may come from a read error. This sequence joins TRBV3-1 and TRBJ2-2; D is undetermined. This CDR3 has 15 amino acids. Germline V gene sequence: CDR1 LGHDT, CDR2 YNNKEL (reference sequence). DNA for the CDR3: TGTGCCATCAGCTACGGCAGCCATTCCACCGGGGAGCTGTTTTTT. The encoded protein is CAISYGSHSTGELFF.

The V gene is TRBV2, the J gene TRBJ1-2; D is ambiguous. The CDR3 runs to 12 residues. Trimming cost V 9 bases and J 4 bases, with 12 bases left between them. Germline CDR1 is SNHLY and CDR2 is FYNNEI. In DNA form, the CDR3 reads TGTGCCAGTTCTGGGAGAATCTATGGCTACACCTTC. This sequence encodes CASSGRIYGYTF.

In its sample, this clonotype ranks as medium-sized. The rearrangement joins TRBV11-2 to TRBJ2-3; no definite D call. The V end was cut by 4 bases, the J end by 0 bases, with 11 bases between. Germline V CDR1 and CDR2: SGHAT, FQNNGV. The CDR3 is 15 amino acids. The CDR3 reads CASSSEYTSTDTQYF. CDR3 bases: TGTGCCAGCAGCTCGGAGTACACTAGCACAGATACGCAGTATTTT. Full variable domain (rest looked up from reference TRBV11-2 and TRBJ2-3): EAGVAQSPRYKIIEKRQSVAFWCNPISGHATLYWYQQILGQGPKLLIQFQNNGVVDDSQLPKDRFSAERLKGVDSTLKIQPAKLEDSAVYLCASSSEYTSTDTQYFGPGTRLTVL.

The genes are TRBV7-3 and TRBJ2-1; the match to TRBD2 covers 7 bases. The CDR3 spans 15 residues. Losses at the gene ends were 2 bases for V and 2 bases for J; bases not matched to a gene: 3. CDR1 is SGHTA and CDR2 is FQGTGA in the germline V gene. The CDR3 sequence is CASSLQLAAYNEQFF. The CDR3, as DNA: TGTGCCAGCAGCTTACAGCTAGCGGCCTACAATGAGCAGTTCTTC.

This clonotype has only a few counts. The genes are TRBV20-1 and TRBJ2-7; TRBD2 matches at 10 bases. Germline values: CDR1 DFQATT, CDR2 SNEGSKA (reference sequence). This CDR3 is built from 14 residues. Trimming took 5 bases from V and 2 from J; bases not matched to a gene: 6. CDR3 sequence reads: CSAFSGTSAYEQYF. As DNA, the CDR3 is TGCAGTGCTTTCTCCGGGACTAGCGCCTACGAGCAGTACTTC.

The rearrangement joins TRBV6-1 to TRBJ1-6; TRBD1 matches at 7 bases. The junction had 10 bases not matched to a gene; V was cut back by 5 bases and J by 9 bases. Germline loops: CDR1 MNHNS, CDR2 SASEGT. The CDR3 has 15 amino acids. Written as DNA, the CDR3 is TGTGCCAGCAGTTATCTGACAGGGAGAGGTTCACCCCTCCACTTT. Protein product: CASSYLTGRGSPLHF.

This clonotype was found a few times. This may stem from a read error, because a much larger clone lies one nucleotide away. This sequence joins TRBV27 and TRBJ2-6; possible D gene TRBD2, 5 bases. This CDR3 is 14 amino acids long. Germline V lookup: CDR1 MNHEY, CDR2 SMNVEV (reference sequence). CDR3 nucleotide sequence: TGTGCCAGAAGTTGGACTTTTGGGGCCAACGTCCTGACTTTC. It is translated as CARSWTFGANVLTF.

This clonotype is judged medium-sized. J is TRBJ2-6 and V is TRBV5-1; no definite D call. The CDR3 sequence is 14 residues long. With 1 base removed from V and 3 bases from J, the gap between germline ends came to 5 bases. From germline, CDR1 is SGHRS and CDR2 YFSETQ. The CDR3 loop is CASSLSDGANVLTF. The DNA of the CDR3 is TGCGCCAGCAGCTTGTCAGATGGGGCCAACGTCCTGACTTTC.

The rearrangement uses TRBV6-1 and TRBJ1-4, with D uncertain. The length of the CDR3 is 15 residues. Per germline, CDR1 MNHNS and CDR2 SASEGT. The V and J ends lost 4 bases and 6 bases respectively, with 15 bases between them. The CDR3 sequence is CASSATGRFDEKLFF. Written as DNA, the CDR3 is TGTGCCAGCAGTGCGACTGGGAGGTTCGATGAAAAACTGTTTTTT.